This T cell receptor beta chain was captured in a study of T-cell memory formation after mild COVID-19. For the study at large: For the most part, TCR clusters were specific to one donor. Study observations and caveats: The study detected some responding clones in pre-infection memory, suggesting cross-reactive memory joined. Contracting clones, day 15 to 85, had balanced CD4/CD8, and later expanders favored CD4+.

V lost 5 bases and J lost 10; bases outside the gene matches: 4. CDR1 is WSHSY, CDR2 SAAADI, per germline. This CDR3 has 12 residues. This clonotype was seen many times. Its target is unknown. A 5'RACE reaction primed in the constant segment made cDNA libraries of TCR alpha and TCR beta, and these carried sample barcodes and UMIs. MiXCR, applied by TCRdb to the 5' RACE reads, yields one record per CDR3 protein. The table has 140,000 to 150,000 distinct CDR3 sequences, about 5.7% seen once. Sequenced input: PBMCs or a T cell subset sorted from them (not recorded which). The chain links TRBV10-2 to TRBJ2-1; TRBD1 agrees at 8 bases. This TCR was sampled from an adult woman who had mild COVID-19 (a few samples of this study predate the infection). Cell type and time point are not known. The CDR3 DNA is TGCGCCAGCAGTAGACAGGGGCTGGAGCAGTTCTTC. Translating gives CASSRQGLEQFF.